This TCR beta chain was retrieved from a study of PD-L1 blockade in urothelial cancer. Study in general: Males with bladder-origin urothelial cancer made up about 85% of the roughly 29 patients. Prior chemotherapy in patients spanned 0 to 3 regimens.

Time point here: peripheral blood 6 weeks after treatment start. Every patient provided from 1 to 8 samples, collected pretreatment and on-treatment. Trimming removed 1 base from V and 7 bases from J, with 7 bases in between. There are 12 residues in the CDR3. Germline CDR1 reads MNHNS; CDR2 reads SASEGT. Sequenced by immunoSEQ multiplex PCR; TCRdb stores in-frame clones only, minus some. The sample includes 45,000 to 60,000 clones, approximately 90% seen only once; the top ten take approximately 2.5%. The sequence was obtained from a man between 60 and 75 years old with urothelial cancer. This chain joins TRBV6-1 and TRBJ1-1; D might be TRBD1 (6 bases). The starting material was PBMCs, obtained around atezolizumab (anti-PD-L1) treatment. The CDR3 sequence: CASSEGGREAFF. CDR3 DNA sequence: TGTGCCAGCAGTGAAGGGGGGCGTGAAGCTTTCTTT.